This TCR beta chain was recovered during a study of CD8 T cells in ankylosing spondylitis. TCRdb independently ran MiXCR on the 5' RACE reads; one entry per CDR3 protein. The table has about 360,000 distinct CDR3 sequences, 20% to 25% seen once; the top ten hold around 13%. CDR3 size: 15 residues. The V and J ends lost 1 base and 9 bases respectively, with 18 bases between them. The V gene's germline CDR1 is MDHEN and CDR2 SYDVKM. The specimen was blood, either unsorted or a sorted T cell fraction (not recorded which). This chain connects TRBV28 to TRBJ2-5, with D possibly TRBD2 on 6 matching bases. The receptor's source is a male donor with ankylosing spondylitis or in good health (not recorded which). The CDR3 reads CASSLLRGESLAQYF. The CDR3 bases are TGTGCCAGCAGTTTATTGCGGGGAGAGAGTCTGGCCCAGTACTTC.